This T cell receptor (beta chain) was captured by sequencing in a study of regulatory T cells in long-lasting Graves disease. CDR3 regions were amplified by Arm-PCR using iRepertoire HTBI primers to build TCR beta libraries. Each CDR3 protein is one row after TCRdb ran MiXCR on the multiplex PCR reads. The table lists 600,000 to 850,000 distinct CDR3 sequences, approximately 29% of them singletons. Stated time point: persistent/refractory GD, antithyroid drugs over 5 years with positive TRAb. Generation of the TCR library employed RNA extracted from PBMCs. The authors diagnosed Graves' disease using American Thyroid Association guidelines. Germline CDR1 reads SEHNR; CDR2 reads FQNEAQ (reference sequence). The CDR3 has 13 amino acids. V was pared by 6 bases and J by 3 bases, with 11 bases between.

This TCR derives from a female donor with Graves disease. The sequenced sample was peripheral blood mononuclear cells (PBMCs), obtained when the disease was refractory, from a patient treated with antithyroid drugs. The V and J genes are TRBV7-9 and TRBJ1-1, with a weak D call TRBD1 (5 bases). DNA of the CDR3: TGTGCCAGCAGGCGGGGCCAGGACACTGAAGCTTTCTTT. It translates to CASRRGQDTEAFF.